Many counts were recorded for the clone carrying this T cell receptor (beta chain). Its antigen is unknown. Expressed TCRB transcripts were sequenced because the isolated RNA had all been reverse transcribed beforehand. Some clones are missing from TCRdb's copy, which holds only in-frame ones; the method was immunoSEQ multiplex PCR. This table holds hundreds of thousands of clones, approximately 15% found once. This record comes from a study of beta chain features in type 1 diabetes. Post-sort purity exceeded 98% for all sorted populations. Study observations and caveats: Sequencing used cDNA, and cells with high TCR expression could therefore be over-represented. Moderate but significant shortening of TCRB CDR3s was recorded in all four CD4+ subsets from Type 1 diabetes patients.

V was trimmed by 10 bases and J by 8 bases, leaving 23 bases between them. Per germline, CDR1 ENHRY and CDR2 SYGVKD. CDR3 size: 15 residues. The chain links TRBV10-3 to TRBJ1-4; a possible D gene is TRBD1 (5 bases). Material for sequencing was central memory CD4+ T cells from blood. The receptor was derived from a man aged 25 to 40 in good health. The CDR3 DNA is TGTGCCACGAGAGACACAGGAGGAGGAGGAGAAAAACTGTTTTTT. Translation: CATRDTGGGGEKLFF.